Each of the 17 T cell receptor beta chains below was sequenced from the same sample in a study of T cell responses to AZD1222 COVID-19 vaccine. The data were produced by immunoSEQ multiplex PCR, yet TCRdb's version contains in-frame clones alone and is incomplete. The sample includes around 99,000 clones, about 89% of them seen just once. Sequenced material: peripheral blood, taken on day 0 of AZD1222 vaccination. These receptors were taken from an adult in good health.

A remark on this clone: One junction end does not reproduce the germline sequence, and a read error may be involved. The rearrangement uses TRBV3-1 (or the pseudogene TRBV3-2) and TRBJ2-2; 11 bases fit TRBD2. The CDR3 length is 18 residues. Germline CDR1 is LGHDT and CDR2 is YNNKEL (reference sequence). CDR3 in DNA: TGTGCCAGCAGCGAAGACACAGGGCCTAGCGGGAGGTCTGGGGAGCTGTTTTTT. This encodes CASSEDTGPSGRSGELFF.

The chain joins TRBV7-2 to TRBJ1-5, with D uncertain. Germline V gene lookup returns CDR1 SGHTA and CDR2 FQGNSA. Trimming left V 4 bases short and J 3 bases short, with 10 bases between. The CDR3 totals 14 residues. CDR3 DNA sequence: TGTGCCAGCAGCTCCCAGGTTCTCAATCAGCCCCAGCATTTT. Protein sequence: CASSSQVLNQPQHF.

The chain is built from TRBV3-1 (or the pseudogene TRBV3-2) and TRBJ2-1; 13 bases match TRBD2. After removal of 3 bases from V and 8 bases from J, the junction contained 7 bases not matched to a gene. Germline CDR1 reads LGHDT; CDR2 reads YNNKEL (reference sequence). CDR3 length: 16 residues. The CDR3: CASSHSGTSGIDEQFF. CDR3 bases: TGTGCCAGCAGCCACTCCGGGACTAGCGGGATCGATGAGCAGTTCTTC.

The genes are TRBV10-3 and TRBJ1-1; no firm D call. The V end was cut by 8 bases, the J end by 1 base, with 8 bases between. CDR1 is ENHRY, CDR2 SYGVKD, per germline. CDR3 size: 12 residues. The CDR3 bases are TGTGCCATCGGAGGCCGGAACACTGAAGCTTTCTTT. It codes for CAIGGRNTEAFF.

The chain joins TRBV4-3 to TRBJ2-1, with 12 bases fitting TRBD2. Trimming took 0 bases from V and 8 from J; bases not matched to a gene: 23. This CDR3 is built from 22 residues. Per germline, CDR1 LGHNA and CDR2 YSLEER. The CDR3 protein is CASSQDLTSGNRLAGDSHEQFF. The CDR3 nucleotides read TGCGCCAGCAGCCAAGATCTCACTTCAGGTAACCGACTAGCGGGAGATTCTCATGAGCAGTTCTTC.

This rearrangement joins TRBV5-1 to TRBJ2-7; 7 bases line up with TRBD1. The ends lost 8 bases at V and 5 bases at J; junction bases unmatched: 10. Germline V gives CDR1 SGHRS, CDR2 YFSETQ. The CDR3 consists of 13 residues. The DNA of the CDR3 is TGCGCCAGTCGGAGACAGGGAGAGAACGAGCAGTACTTC. Translating gives CASRRQGENEQYF.

This chain joins TRBV9 and TRBJ2-7; the D gene could be TRBD1 or TRBD2 (5 bases each). Germline CDR1 and CDR2: SGDLS and YYNGEE. CDR3 size: 16 residues. V was trimmed by 2 bases and J by 2 bases, leaving 17 bases between them. The DNA of the CDR3 is TGTGCCAGCAGCGTCCCCCCCCGGGACGCCGCCTACGAGCAGTACTTC. Protein: CASSVPPRDAAYEQYF. The variable domain in full, completed from reference TRBV9 and TRBJ2-7, reads DSGVTQTPKHLITATGQRVTLRCSPRSGDLSVYWYQQSLDQGLQFLIQYYNGEERAKGNILERFSAQQFPDLHSELNLSSLELGDSALYFCASSVPPRDAAYEQYFGPGTRLTVT.

The V gene is TRBV27, the J gene TRBJ1-4, with no clear D. V lost 7 bases and J lost 0, with 9 bases in between. The length of the CDR3 is 14 residues. The germline V gene has CDR1 MNHEY and CDR2 SMNVEV (reference sequence). CDR3 DNA sequence: TGTGCCAGCAAGGGAGTTGCAACTAATGAAAAACTGTTTTTT. Amino acid sequence: CASKGVATNEKLFF.

The chain has TRBV6-2 or TRBV6-3 and TRBJ2-2; 10 nucleotides match TRBD1. The V segment lost 4 bases and the J segment 6 bases; nucleotides outside the gene matches: 5. The CDR3 spans 15 residues. The germline CDR1 and CDR2 sequences are MNHEY and SVGEGT. The CDR3 nucleotides are TGTGCCAGCAGTTCCCGGGACAGGGGAGCCGGGGAGCTGTTTTTT. It encodes CASSSRDRGAGELFF.

This sequence joins TRBV19 and TRBJ1-3; possibly TRBD1 for D (6 bases). V was clipped by 5 bases and J by 7 bases, with 15 bases between them. Germline loops: CDR1 LNHDA, CDR2 SQIVND (reference sequence). CDR3 length equals 14 residues. CDR3 in amino acids: CASSQSYTGNTIYF. CDR3 coding DNA: TGTGCCAGTAGTCAAAGCTACACAGGGAACACCATATATTTT. Variable domain in full (rest from reference TRBV19 and TRBJ1-3): DGGITQSPKYLFRKEGQNVTLSCEQNLNHDAMYWYRQDPGQGLRLIYYSQIVNDFQKGDIAEGYSVSREKKESFPLTVTSAQKNPTAFYLCASSQSYTGNTIYFGEGSWLTVV.

This chain joins TRBV27 and TRBJ2-2, with 8 nucleotides matching TRBD1. Germline loops: CDR1 MNHEY, CDR2 SMNVEV (reference sequence). This CDR3 comprises 15 residues. The ends lost 7 bases at V and 5 bases at J; junction bases unmatched: 9. The CDR3 here is CASKAGGSWTGELFF. The CDR3, as DNA: TGTGCCAGCAAGGCAGGGGGCTCGTGGACCGGGGAGCTGTTTTTT.

The table lists this clone with a few counts. V and J are TRBV13 and TRBJ2-7, with TRBD2 matching 9 bases. Germline CDR1 is PRHDT and CDR2 is FYEKMQ (reference sequence). The CDR3 covers 15 residues. Trimming cost V 5 bases and J 0 bases; bases outside gene matches: 5. CDR3 bases: TGTGCCAGCAGCAATAGCGGGAGTCCCTCCTACGAGCAGTACTTC. This encodes CASSNSGSPSYEQYF.

The V gene is TRBV19, the J gene TRBJ1-3, with no clear D. The CDR3 runs 13 residues. Trimming took off 7 bases at V and 0 bases at J, with 7 bases between the two ends. Germline loops: CDR1 LNHDA, CDR2 SQIVND (reference sequence). The CDR3 reads CASNRNSGNTIYF. Here the CDR3 DNA reads TGTGCCAGTAATCGCAACTCTGGAAACACCATATATTTT.

As DNA, the CDR3 is TGTGCCAGTAGTGCCCAGGGGGCTGGAGAAGCTTTCTTT. This codes for CASSAQGAGEAFF. The rearrangement links TRBV19 to TRBJ1-1, with 8 bases aligning to TRBD1. The CDR3 runs to 13 residues. Germline CDR1 reads LNHDA; CDR2 reads SQIVND (reference sequence). The V segment lost 5 bases and the J segment 8 bases; nucleotides outside the gene matches: 7.

The chain uses TRBV5-4 and TRBJ1-2; no firm D call. The CDR3 is 15 residues long. Trimming left V 0 bases short and J 4 bases short, with 13 bases between. The V gene's germline CDR1 is SGHNT and CDR2 YYREEE (reference sequence). The CDR3 region is CASSLGGSTPYGYTF. DNA of the CDR3: TGTGCCAGCAGCTTGGGTGGATCTACTCCCTATGGCTACACCTTC.

The chain couples TRBV5-1 to TRBJ2-7; 11 bases are shared with TRBD1. CDR1 and CDR2 (germline): SGHRS, YFSETQ. CDR3 length equals 14 residues. After removal of 4 bases from V and 3 bases from J, the junction contained 3 bases not matched to a gene. The DNA for the CDR3 is TGCGCCAGCAGCCGGGGGACAGGGGGCTACGAGCAGTACTTC. This gives the protein CASSRGTGGYEQYF.

The chain employs TRBV11-2 and TRBJ2-5; weak D call: TRBD1 (5 bases). V was shortened by 1 base and J by 5 bases, with 11 bases between the two germline ends. Per germline, CDR1 SGHAT and CDR2 FQNNGV. CDR3 length: 14 amino acids. The CDR3 reads CASSLGGRVETQYF. The DNA of the CDR3 is TGTGCCAGCAGCTTAGGAGGCAGGGTGGAGACCCAGTACTTC.